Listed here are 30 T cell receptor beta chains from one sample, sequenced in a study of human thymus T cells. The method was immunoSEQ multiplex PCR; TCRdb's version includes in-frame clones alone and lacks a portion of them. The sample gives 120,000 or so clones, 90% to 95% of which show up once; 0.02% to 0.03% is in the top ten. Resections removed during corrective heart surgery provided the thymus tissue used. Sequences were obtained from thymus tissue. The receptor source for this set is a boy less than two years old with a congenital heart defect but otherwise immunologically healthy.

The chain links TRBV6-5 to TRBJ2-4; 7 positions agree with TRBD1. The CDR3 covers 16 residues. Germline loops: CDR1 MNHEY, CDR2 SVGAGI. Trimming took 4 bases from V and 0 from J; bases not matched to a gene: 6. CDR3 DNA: TGTGCCAGCAGTTCCCGACAGGGAGTAGCCAAAAACATTCAGTACTTC. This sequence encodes CASSSRQGVAKNIQYF.

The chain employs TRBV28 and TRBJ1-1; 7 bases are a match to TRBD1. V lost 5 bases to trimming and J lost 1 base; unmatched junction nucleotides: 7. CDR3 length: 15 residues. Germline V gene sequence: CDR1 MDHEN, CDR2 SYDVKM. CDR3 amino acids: CASSPETGTNTEAFF. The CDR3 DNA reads TGTGCCAGCAGTCCTGAGACAGGGACGAACACTGAAGCTTTCTTT.

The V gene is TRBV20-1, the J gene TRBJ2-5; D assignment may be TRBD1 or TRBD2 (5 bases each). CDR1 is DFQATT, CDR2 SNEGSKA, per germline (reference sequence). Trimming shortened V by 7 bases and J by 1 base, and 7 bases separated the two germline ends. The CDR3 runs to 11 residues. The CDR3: CSVGAQETQYF. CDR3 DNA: TGCAGTGTCGGGGCCCAAGAGACCCAGTACTTC.

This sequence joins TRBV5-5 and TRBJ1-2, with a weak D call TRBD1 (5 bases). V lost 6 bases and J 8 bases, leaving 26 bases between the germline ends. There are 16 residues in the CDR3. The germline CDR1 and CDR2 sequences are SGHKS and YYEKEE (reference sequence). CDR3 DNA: TGTGCCAGCATCCACCTTTTGATCCCAGGGTTGGGCGGCTACACCTTC. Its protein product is CASIHLLIPGLGGYTF.

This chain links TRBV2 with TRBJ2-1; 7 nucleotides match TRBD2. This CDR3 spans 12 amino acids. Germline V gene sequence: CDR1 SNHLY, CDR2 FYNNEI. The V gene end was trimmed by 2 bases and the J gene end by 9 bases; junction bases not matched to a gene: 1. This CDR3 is CASSERGGEQFF. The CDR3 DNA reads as TGTGCCAGCAGTGAACGCGGGGGTGAGCAGTTCTTC. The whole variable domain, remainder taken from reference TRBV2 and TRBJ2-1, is EPEVTQTPSHQVTQMGQEVILRCVPISNHLYFYWYRQILGQKVEFLVSFYNNEISEKSEIFDDQFSVERPDGSNFTLKIRSTKLEDSAMYFCASSERGGEQFFGPGTRLTVL.

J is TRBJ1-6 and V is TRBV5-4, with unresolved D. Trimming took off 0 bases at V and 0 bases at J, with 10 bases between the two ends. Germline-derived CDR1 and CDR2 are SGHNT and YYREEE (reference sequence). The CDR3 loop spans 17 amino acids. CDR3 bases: TGTGCCAGCAGCTTGGAATCGGGGAGCTCCTATAATTCACCCCTCCACTTT. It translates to CASSLESGSSYNSPLHF.

DNA of the CDR3: TGTGCCAGCAGCTCTAGATGGGCAAGGGCCAGTGGAGGCTACACCTTC. Its translation: CASSSRWARASGGYTF. This chain uses TRBV7-2 with TRBJ1-2; D ambiguous. With 4 bases removed from V and 8 bases from J, the gap between germline ends came to 23 bases. Germline V gene data show CDR1 as SGHTA and CDR2 as FQGNSA. This CDR3 comprises 16 residues.

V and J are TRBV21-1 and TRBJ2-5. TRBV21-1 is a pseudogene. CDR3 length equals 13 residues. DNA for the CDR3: TGTGCCAGCAGCAAACGGGGCCTGGAGACCCAGTACTTC. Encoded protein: CASSKRGLETQYF.

The CDR3 bases are TGTGCCATCAGCCCCCGGGACAGGGTGGCCTACGAGCAGTACTTC. It specifies CAISPRDRVAYEQYF. The chain joins TRBV10-3 to TRBJ2-7; 9 positions match TRBD1. V lost 6 bases and J lost 2; bases outside the gene matches: 8. The CDR3 is made up of 15 amino acids. Per germline, CDR1 ENHRY and CDR2 SYGVKD.

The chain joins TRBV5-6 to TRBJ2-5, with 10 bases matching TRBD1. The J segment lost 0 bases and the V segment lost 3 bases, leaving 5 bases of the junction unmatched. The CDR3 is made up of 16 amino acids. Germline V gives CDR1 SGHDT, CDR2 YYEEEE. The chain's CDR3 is CASSWTGTGDQETQYF. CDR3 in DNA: TGTGCCAGCAGCTGGACCGGGACAGGGGACCAAGAGACCCAGTACTTC.

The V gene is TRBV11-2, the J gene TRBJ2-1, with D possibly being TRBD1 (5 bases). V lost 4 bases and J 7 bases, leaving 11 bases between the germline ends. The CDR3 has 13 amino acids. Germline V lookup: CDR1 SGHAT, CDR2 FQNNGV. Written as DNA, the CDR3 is TGTGCCAGCAGCTCACAAGGGGCAAATGAGCAGTTCTTC. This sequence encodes CASSSQGANEQFF.

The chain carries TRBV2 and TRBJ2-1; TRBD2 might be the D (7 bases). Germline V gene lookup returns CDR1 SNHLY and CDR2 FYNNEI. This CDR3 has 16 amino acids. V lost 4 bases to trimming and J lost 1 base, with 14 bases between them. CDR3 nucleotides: TGTGCCAGCAGTGCTTCGGGGGGCAGGTCCTACAATGAGCAGTTCTTC. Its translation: CASSASGGRSYNEQFF.

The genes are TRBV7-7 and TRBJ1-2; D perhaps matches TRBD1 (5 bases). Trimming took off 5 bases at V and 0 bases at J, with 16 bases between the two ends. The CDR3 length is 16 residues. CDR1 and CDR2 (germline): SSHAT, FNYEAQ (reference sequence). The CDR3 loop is CASSHFPRGANYGYTF. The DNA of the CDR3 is TGTGCCAGCAGCCACTTTCCTAGGGGAGCTAACTATGGCTACACCTTC.

CDR3 region: CASSPGGPSGGSPDTQYF. In nucleotides, the CDR3 is TGTGCCAGCAGCCCAGGCGGACCTAGCGGGGGGTCCCCAGATACGCAGTATTTT. The gene calls are TRBV11-3 and TRBJ2-3, with 11 bases fitting TRBD2. Germline CDR1 SGHNT, CDR2 YENEEA. The CDR3 length is 18 residues. Trimming at V came to 5 bases and at J to 4 bases, leaving 14 bases not matched to a gene.

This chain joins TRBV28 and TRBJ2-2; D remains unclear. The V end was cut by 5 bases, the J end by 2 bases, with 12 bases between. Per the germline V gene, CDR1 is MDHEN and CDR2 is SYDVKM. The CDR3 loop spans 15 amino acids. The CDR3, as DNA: TGTGCCAGCAGTCTAGACACCCTTAACACCGGGGAGCTGTTTTTT. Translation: CASSLDTLNTGELFF.

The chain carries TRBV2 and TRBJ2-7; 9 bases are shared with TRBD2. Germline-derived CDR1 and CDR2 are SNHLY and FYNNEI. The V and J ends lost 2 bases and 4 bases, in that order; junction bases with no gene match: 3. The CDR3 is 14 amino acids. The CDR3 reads CASSERLAEYEQYF. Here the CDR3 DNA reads TGTGCCAGCAGTGAAAGACTAGCGGAGTACGAGCAGTACTTC.

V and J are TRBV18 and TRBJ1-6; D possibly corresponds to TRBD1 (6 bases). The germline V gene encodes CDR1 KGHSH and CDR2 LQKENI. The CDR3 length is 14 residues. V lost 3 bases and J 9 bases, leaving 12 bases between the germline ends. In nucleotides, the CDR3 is TGTGCCAGCTCACCTGGACAGCTTTTTTCACCCCTCCACTTT. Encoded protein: CASSPGQLFSPLHF.

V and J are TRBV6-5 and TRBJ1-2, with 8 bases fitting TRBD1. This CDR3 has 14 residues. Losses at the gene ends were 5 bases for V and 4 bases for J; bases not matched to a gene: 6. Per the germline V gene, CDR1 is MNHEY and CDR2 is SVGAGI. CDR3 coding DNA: TGTGCCAGCAGTCAGGACAGGGAGGGCTATGGCTACACCTTC. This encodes CASSQDREGYGYTF.

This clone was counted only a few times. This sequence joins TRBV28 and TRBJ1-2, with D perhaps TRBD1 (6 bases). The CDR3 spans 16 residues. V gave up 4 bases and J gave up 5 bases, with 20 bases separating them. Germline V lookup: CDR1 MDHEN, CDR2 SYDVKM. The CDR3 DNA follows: TGTGCCAGCAGTTCCCCGTGGGGGGAGGGGGTTTATGGCTACACCTTC. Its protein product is CASSSPWGEGVYGYTF.

CDR3 loop: CASSQGAEGSAGNTIYF. The CDR3 DNA is TGTGCCAGCAGCCAAGGGGCGGAGGGAAGCGCTGGAAACACCATATATTTT. The chain links TRBV14 to TRBJ1-3; D remains ambiguous. CDR3 length: 17 residues. Per germline, CDR1 SGHDN and CDR2 FVKESK. V dropped 1 base and J dropped 2 bases, with 15 bases sitting between them.

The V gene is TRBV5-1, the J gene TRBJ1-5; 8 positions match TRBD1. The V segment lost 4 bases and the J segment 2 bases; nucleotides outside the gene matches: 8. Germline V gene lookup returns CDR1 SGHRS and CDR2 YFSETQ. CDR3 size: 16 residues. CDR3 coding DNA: TGCGCCAGCAGCCCCGGGCCAGGGGGCCGCAATCAGCCCCAGCATTTT. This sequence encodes CASSPGPGGRNQPQHF.

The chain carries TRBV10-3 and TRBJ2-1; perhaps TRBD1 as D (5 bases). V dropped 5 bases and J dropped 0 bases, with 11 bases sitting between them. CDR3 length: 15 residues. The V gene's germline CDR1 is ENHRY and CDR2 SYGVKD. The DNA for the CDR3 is TGTGCCATCAGTCGACAGCACCTCTCCTACAATGAGCAGTTCTTC. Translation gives CAISRQHLSYNEQFF.

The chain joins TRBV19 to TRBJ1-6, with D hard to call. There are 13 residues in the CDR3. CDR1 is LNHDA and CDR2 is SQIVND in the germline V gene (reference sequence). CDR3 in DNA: TGTGTAAGTCGTAGGTCCTATAATTCACCCCTCCACTTT. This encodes CVSRRSYNSPLHF.

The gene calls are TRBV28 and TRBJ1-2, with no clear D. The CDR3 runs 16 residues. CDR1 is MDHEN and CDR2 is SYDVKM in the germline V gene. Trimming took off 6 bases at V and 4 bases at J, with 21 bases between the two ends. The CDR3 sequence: CASRTWEPRYVYGYTF. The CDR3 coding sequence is TGTGCCAGCAGGACCTGGGAACCCCGTTATGTCTATGGCTACACCTTC.

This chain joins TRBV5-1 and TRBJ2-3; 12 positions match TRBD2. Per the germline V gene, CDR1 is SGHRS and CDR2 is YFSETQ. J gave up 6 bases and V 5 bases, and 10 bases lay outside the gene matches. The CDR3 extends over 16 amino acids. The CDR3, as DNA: TGCGCCAGCAGTCCTAGCGGGGGGGCCTCCATTGATACGCAGTATTTT. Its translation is CASSPSGGASIDTQYF.

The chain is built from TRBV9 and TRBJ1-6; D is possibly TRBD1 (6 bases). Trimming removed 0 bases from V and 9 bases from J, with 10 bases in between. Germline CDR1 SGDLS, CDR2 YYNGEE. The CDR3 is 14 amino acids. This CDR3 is CASSVGGGPSPLHF. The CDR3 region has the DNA TGTGCCAGCAGCGTAGGTGGGGGCCCTTCACCCCTCCACTTT.

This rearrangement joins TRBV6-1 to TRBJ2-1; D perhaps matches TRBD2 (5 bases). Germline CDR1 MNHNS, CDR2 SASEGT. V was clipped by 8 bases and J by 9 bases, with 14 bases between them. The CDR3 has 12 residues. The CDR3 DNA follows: TGTGCCAGCTCGGCTAGTGGAGGTGAGCAGTTCTTC. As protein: CASSASGGEQFF.

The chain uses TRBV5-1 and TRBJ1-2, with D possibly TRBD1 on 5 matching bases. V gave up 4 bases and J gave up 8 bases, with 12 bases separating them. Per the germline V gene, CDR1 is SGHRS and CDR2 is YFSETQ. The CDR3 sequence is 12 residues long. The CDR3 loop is CASSRGAEGYTF. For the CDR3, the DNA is TGCGCCAGCAGCAGGGGAGCAGAAGGCTACACCTTC.

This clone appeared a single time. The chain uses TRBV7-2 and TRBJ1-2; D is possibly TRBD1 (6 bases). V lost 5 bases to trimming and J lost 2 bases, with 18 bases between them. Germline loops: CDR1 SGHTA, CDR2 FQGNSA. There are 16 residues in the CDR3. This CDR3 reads CASSPGHLNLNYGYTF. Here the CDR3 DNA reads TGTGCCAGCAGCCCGGGACACCTGAATTTAAACTATGGCTACACCTTC.

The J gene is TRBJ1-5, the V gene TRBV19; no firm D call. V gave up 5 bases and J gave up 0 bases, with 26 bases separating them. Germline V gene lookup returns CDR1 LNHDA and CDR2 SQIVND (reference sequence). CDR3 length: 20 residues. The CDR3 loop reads CASSPSPATDKPNSNQPQHF. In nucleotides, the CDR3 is TGTGCCAGTAGTCCATCCCCTGCGACGGATAAACCTAATAGCAATCAGCCCCAGCATTTT. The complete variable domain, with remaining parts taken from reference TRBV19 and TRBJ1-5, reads DGGITQSPKYLFRKEGQNVTLSCEQNLNHDAMYWYRQDPGQGLRLIYYSQIVNDFQKGDIAEGYSVSREKKESFPLTVTSAQKNPTAFYLCASSPSPATDKPNSNQPQHFGDGTRLSIL.